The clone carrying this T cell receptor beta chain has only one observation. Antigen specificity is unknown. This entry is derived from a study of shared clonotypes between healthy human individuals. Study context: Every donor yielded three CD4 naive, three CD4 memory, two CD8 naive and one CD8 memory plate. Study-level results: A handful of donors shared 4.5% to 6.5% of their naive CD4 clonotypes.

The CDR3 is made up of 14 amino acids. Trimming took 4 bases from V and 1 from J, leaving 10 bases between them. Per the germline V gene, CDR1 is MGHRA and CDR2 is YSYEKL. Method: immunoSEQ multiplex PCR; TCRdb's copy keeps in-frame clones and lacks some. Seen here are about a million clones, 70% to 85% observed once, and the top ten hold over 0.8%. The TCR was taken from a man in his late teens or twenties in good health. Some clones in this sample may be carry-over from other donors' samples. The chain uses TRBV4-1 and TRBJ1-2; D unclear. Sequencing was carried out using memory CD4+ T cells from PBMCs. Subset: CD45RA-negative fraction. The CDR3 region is CASSRESFNYGYTF. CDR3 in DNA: TGCGCCAGCAGCCGAGAAAGCTTTAACTATGGCTACACCTTC.